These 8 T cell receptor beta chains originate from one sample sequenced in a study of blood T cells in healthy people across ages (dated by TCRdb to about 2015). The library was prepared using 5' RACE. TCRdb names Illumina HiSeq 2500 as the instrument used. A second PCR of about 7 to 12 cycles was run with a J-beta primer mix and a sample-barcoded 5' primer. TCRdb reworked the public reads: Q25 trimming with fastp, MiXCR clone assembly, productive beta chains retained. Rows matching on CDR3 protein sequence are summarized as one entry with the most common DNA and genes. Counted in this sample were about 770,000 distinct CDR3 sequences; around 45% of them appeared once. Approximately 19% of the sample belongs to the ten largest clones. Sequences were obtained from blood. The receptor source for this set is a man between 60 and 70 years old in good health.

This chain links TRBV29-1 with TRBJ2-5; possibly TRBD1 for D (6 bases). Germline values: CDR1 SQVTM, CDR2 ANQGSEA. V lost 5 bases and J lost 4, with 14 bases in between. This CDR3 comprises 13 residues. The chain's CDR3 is CSVKQGRRETQYF. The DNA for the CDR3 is TGCAGCGTTAAACAGGGAAGAAGAGAGACCCAGTACTTC.

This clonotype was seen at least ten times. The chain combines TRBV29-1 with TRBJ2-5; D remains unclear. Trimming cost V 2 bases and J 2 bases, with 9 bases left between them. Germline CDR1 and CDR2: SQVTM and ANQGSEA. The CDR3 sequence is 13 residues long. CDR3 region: CSVEIQVQETQYF. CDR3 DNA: TGCAGCGTTGAAATCCAGGTACAAGAGACCCAGTACTTC.

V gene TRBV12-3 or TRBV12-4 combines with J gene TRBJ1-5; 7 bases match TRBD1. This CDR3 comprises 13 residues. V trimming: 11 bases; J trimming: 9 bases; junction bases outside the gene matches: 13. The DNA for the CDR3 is TGTGCCGGCACCAGGGGGTGGTCTGGGCCCCAGCATTTT. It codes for CAGTRGWSGPQHF.

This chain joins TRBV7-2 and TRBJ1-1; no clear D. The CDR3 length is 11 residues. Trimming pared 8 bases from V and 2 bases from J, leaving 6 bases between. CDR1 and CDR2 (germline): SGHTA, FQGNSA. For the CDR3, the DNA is TGTGCCAGCCGGCCCAACACTGAAGCTTTCTTT. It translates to CASRPNTEAFF. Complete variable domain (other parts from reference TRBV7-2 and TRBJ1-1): GAGVSQSPSNKVTEKGKDVELRCDPISGHTALYWYRQSLGQGLEFLIYFQGNSAPDKSGLPSDRFSAERTGGSVSTLTIQRTQQEDSAVYLCASRPNTEAFFGQGTRLTVV.

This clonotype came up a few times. The DNA of the CDR3 is TGTGCCACCATGGACGGAACCTACGAGCAGTACTTC. This gives the protein CATMDGTYEQYF. V usage is TRBV6-2 or TRBV6-3 and J usage is TRBJ2-7; D is unresolved. Germline-derived CDR1 and CDR2 are MNHEY and SVGEGT. The CDR3 sequence is 12 residues long. The V and J ends lost 10 bases and 2 bases respectively, with 12 bases between them.

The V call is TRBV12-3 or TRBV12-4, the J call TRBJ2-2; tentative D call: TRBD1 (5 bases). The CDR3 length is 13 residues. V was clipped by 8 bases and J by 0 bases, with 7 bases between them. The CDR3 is CASGASNTGELFF. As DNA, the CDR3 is TGTGCCAGCGGGGCCTCGAACACCGGGGAGCTGTTTTTT.

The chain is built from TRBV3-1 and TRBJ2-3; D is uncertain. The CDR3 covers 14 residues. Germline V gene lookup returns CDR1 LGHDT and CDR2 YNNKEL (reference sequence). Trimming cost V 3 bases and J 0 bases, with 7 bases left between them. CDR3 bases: TGTGCCAGCAGCCAGTACCCTAGCACAGATACGCAGTATTTT. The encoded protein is CASSQYPSTDTQYF.

The CDR3 is CASSHGGTPLENEQFF. CDR3 coding DNA: TGCGCCAGCAGCCACGGAGGCACTCCATTGGAGAATGAGCAGTTCTTC. V gene TRBV4-1 combines with J gene TRBJ2-1; a possible D gene is TRBD2 (5 bases). The CDR3 covers 16 residues. Trimming removed 3 bases from V and 7 bases from J, with 19 bases in between. Germline CDR1 and CDR2: MGHRA and YSYEKL.